The text below deals with one TCR beta chain. Blood CD8+ and CD4+ T cells underwent high-throughput TCR beta sequencing. The RNA, about 0.45 to 1 ug, was put through reverse transcription using random hexamers. The immunoSEQ assay covered 54 Vbeta and 13 Jbeta segments for CDR3. TCRdb reanalysed the immunoSEQ multiplex PCR reads using MiXCR and keeps one entry per CDR3 protein. The repertoire holds around 300,000 distinct CDR3 sequences, with around 91% as singletons. The source of the sample is a study of CD8 T cells in Susac syndrome. This clonotype was obtained from a human donor with multiple sclerosis. Sequencing input: CD8+ T cells from PBMCs.

For the CDR3, the DNA is TGCGCCAGCAGCCCCACCCCCGGACAAGCCTATGGCTACACCTTC. Protein sequence: CASSPTPGQAYGYTF. V and J are TRBV5-1 and TRBJ1-2; tentative D call: TRBD1 (5 bases). This CDR3 region has 15 residues. Trimming stripped 4 bases from V and 4 bases from J, with 17 bases between. CDR1 is SGHRS, CDR2 YFSETQ, per germline.